This note documents a single T cell receptor (beta chain) sequence. Its antigen is undetermined. This entry belongs to a study of shared clonotypes between healthy human individuals. Profiled with immunoSEQ multiplex PCR; TCRdb holds only in-frame clones, not every one. The top ten hold approximately 0.35% of the sample, which has 2 million to 3 million clones, 90% to 95% seen once. The germline V gene encodes CDR1 MNHEY and CDR2 SMNVEV (reference sequence). The CDR3 length is 15 residues. Trimming shortened V by 6 bases and J by 5 bases, and 19 bases separated the two germline ends. Healthy HIV-negative adults without recent acute infections or vaccinations served as donors. General study findings and limits: Clonotypes not shared had lower generation probabilities than those common to all four donors. Clonotypes that were shared across a handful of donors made up roughly 5.2% of naive CD4 clonotypes. Across subsets, estimated richness was generally greater for naive than for memory populations.

The chain recombines TRBV27 with TRBJ2-5; possible D gene TRBD2, 5 bases. The source of this sequence is a man in his late teens or twenties in good health. Some clones in this sample may be carry-over from other donors' samples. The specimen was naive CD4+ T cells from PBMCs. Subset reported: CD45RA+ positively selected. CDR3: CASSRAPRGHETQYF. In DNA, the CDR3 is TGTGCCAGCAGCCGCGCCCCCCGGGGTCACGAGACCCAGTACTTC.